This TCR beta chain originates from a study of naive and memory T cell subsets. This clonotype was counted only a few times. Its antigen is not known. Whole-study results and caveats: Over 90% of naive TCR sequences appeared only once, unlike memory subsets. Especially in CD8 cells, naive repertoires contained a few larger clonotypes, possibly CD45RA-re-expressing memory cells. Diversity fell and Gini index rose from naive through CM, EM, EMRA. The power law exponent of TCR abundance differed between naive and memory cells.

Two oligonucleotides, mixed equimolar, formed the beta constant-region primer covering TRBC1 and TRBC2. The ligated cDNA underwent four PCR rounds using SP2 and nested alpha and beta constant-region primers. TCRdb reanalysed the UMI-ligation and nested PCR reads using MiXCR and keeps one entry per CDR3 protein. Counted here are more than 120,000 distinct CDR3 sequences, 15% to 25% occurring once; the ten biggest clones make up about 0.57%. CD4 T cells were positively selected, then CD8 T cells from the CD4-negative fraction. This CDR3 comprises 14 residues. The V gene end was trimmed by 3 bases and the J gene end by 5 bases; junction bases not matched to a gene: 8. CDR1 is SGHRS and CDR2 is YFSETQ in the germline V gene.

The sequence came from a human donor in good health. Sequencing was carried out using naive CD8+ T cells from blood. The V gene is TRBV5-1, the J gene TRBJ2-7, with TRBD2 identical over 7 bases. CDR3 amino acids: CASSSAGSGNEQYF. The CDR3 bases are TGCGCCAGCAGCTCAGCGGGATCTGGGAACGAGCAGTACTTC.